One and the same sample provided the 24 T cell receptor beta chains below, sequenced in a study of blood T cell repertoires in COVID-19. TCRdb's table, derived via immunoSEQ multiplex PCR, lists solely in-frame clones and lacks some. This table holds under 350,000 clones, more than 90% found once. The sequenced sample consisted of PBMCs or T cells enriched from blood (not recorded which). These receptors were obtained from a man in his fifties or sixties who had recovered from COVID-19.

This clone was picked up one time. The V and J genes are TRBV7-6 and TRBJ2-1, with a possible D match to TRBD2 (5 bases). Trimming left V 1 base short and J 0 bases short, with 13 bases between. CDR3 length: 17 amino acids. Germline V gene data show CDR1 as SGHVS and CDR2 as FNYEAQ. The CDR3 DNA follows: TGTGCCAGCAGCTTAGGTACTAGGAGGAGCTCCTACAATGAGCAGTTCTTC. Its translation is CASSLGTRRSSYNEQFF. The whole variable domain, filled in from reference TRBV7-6 and TRBJ2-1, reads GAGVSQSPRYKVTKRGQDVALRCDPISGHVSLYWYRQALGQGPEFLTYFNYEAQQDKSGLPNDRFSAERPEGSISTLTIQRTEQRDSAMYRCASSLGTRRSSYNEQFFGPGTRLTVL.

The rearrangement uses TRBV28 and TRBJ1-1; 8 nucleotides agree with TRBD1. With V trimmed by 2 bases and J by 5 bases, 4 bases remained unmatched. CDR1 is MDHEN, CDR2 SYDVKM, per germline. The CDR3 has 14 amino acids. As DNA, the CDR3 is TGTGCCAGCAGTTTACGACAGGGGCGAACTGAAGCTTTCTTT. Its translation: CASSLRQGRTEAFF.

A word on this clone: The sample contains more than one DNA sequence encoding this CDR3. The chain uses TRBV3-1 (or the pseudogene TRBV3-2) and TRBJ1-6, with D tentatively TRBD1 (5 bases). The ends were cut back, 1 base at V and 7 bases at J, with 8 bases in the middle. Germline V gene sequence: CDR1 LGHDT, CDR2 YNNKEL (reference sequence). This CDR3 has 14 residues. CDR3: CASSQGQGNSPLHF. DNA for the CDR3: TGTGCCAGCAGCCAAGGGCAGGGAAATTCACCCCTCCACTTT.

CDR3 loop: CASSVRLTGPESGNTIYF. The CDR3 DNA is TGTGCCAGCAGCGTAAGACTGACAGGCCCAGAGTCTGGAAACACCATATATTTT. V and J are TRBV9 and TRBJ1-3, with D possibly TRBD1 on 6 matching bases. The CDR3 has 18 amino acids. The germline gives CDR1 SGDLS, CDR2 YYNGEE. V shed 1 base and J shed 1 base, with 18 bases lying between them. Complete variable domain (other parts from reference TRBV9 and TRBJ1-3): DSGVTQTPKHLITATGQRVTLRCSPRSGDLSVYWYQQSLDQGLQFLIQYYNGEERAKGNILERFSAQQFPDLHSELNLSSLELGDSALYFCASSVRLTGPESGNTIYFGEGSWLTVV.

The V gene is TRBV6-5, the J gene TRBJ1-1, with D maybe TRBD1 (5 bases). V lost 6 bases and J 0 bases, leaving 14 bases between the germline ends. The V gene's germline CDR1 is MNHEY and CDR2 SVGAGI. The CDR3 loop spans 15 amino acids. CDR3 bases: TGTGCCAGCAGGGGGACTCCGACTATGAACACTGAAGCTTTCTTT. It yields the protein CASRGTPTMNTEAFF.

V usage is TRBV19 and J usage is TRBJ2-7; tentatively, D is TRBD2 (5 bases). CDR1 is LNHDA and CDR2 is SQIVND in the germline V gene (reference sequence). V shed 8 bases and J shed 6 bases, with 14 bases lying between them. The CDR3 is 12 amino acids. CDR3 amino acids: CASGTLAGEQYF. CDR3 nucleotides: TGTGCCAGTGGAACCCTAGCAGGCGAGCAGTACTTC. Looking up the rest from reference TRBV19 and TRBJ2-7 gives the full variable domain: DGGITQSPKYLFRKEGQNVTLSCEQNLNHDAMYWYRQDPGQGLRLIYYSQIVNDFQKGDIAEGYSVSREKKESFPLTVTSAQKNPTAFYLCASGTLAGEQYFGPGTRLTVT.

The J gene is TRBJ1-2, the V gene TRBV6-6, with TRBD1 matching 9 bases. The V gene end was trimmed by 1 base and the J gene end by 8 bases; junction bases not matched to a gene: 5. Germline V CDR1 and CDR2: MNHNY, SVGAGI (reference sequence). The CDR3 is 14 amino acids. The CDR3 protein is CASSYLQGAQGYTF. The CDR3 DNA reads TGTGCCAGCAGTTACTTACAGGGGGCTCAAGGCTACACCTTC.

CDR3 nucleotides: TGCGCCAGCAGCTCGAAAACTAGCGGGAGTTACAATGAGCAGTTCTTC. Encoded protein: CASSSKTSGSYNEQFF. This sequence joins TRBV5-1 and TRBJ2-1; 11 nucleotides match TRBD2. Germline CDR1 is SGHRS and CDR2 is YFSETQ. The CDR3 length is 16 residues. V shed 3 bases and J 4 bases; nucleotides not matched to a gene: 6. Supplemented by reference TRBV5-1 and TRBJ2-1, the full variable domain reads KAGVTQTPRYLIKTRGQQVTLSCSPISGHRSVSWYQQTPGQGLQFLFEYFSETQRNKGNFPGRFSGRQFSNSRSEMNVSTLELGDSALYLCASSSKTSGSYNEQFFGPGTRLTVL.

The rearrangement links TRBV6-1 to TRBJ1-4; D is possibly TRBD1 (6 bases). Trimming removed 2 bases at V and 7 bases at J, with 8 bases between. From germline, CDR1 is MNHNS and CDR2 SASEGT. The CDR3 is 13 residues long. The CDR3 region is CASSEQGSEKLFF. The CDR3, as DNA: TGTGCCAGCAGTGAACAGGGGTCTGAAAAACTGTTTTTT.

This clone was recorded once. The CDR3 spells CASSISEQGTSGNTIYF. The CDR3 region has the DNA TGTGCCAGTAGTATTAGTGAACAGGGAACCTCTGGAAACACCATATATTTT. The chain recombines TRBV19 with TRBJ1-3; a possible D gene is TRBD1 (6 bases). CDR3 length: 17 residues. Per the germline V gene, CDR1 is LNHDA and CDR2 is SQIVND (reference sequence). V dropped 3 bases and J dropped 0 bases, with 15 bases sitting between them.

The chain employs TRBV7-2 and TRBJ1-5; unclear D gene. The CDR3 loop spans 12 amino acids. The germline V gene encodes CDR1 SGHTA and CDR2 FQGNSA. V lost 2 bases and J 6 bases, leaving 5 bases between the germline ends. The CDR3, as DNA: TGTGCCAGCAGCTTACCCGTTCAGCCCCAGCATTTT. This translates into CASSLPVQPQHF.

A single count supports this clone. The chain couples TRBV11-2 to TRBJ1-5; 10 nucleotides match TRBD1. The CDR3 is 13 amino acids. Germline trimming cut 4 bases from V and 11 bases from J; bases unmatched to any gene: 5. In germline, CDR1 is SGHAT, CDR2 FQNNGV. The CDR3 here is CASSSRTGGAQHF. In DNA, the CDR3 is TGTGCCAGCAGCTCAAGGACAGGGGGAGCCCAGCATTTT.

V is TRBV7-9 and J is TRBJ1-1; D possibly corresponds to TRBD1 (6 bases). Germline loops: CDR1 SEHNR, CDR2 FQNEAQ (reference sequence). This CDR3 has 13 residues. V was cut by 2 bases and J by 7 bases, with 11 bases left in between. CDR3 protein: CASSLSGAGEAFF. In DNA form, the CDR3 reads TGTGCCAGCAGCTTATCAGGGGCCGGTGAAGCTTTCTTT.

This sequence joins TRBV7-9 and TRBJ2-2, with TRBD1 identical over 7 bases. The germline gives CDR1 SEHNR, CDR2 FQNEAQ (reference sequence). CDR3 length: 16 residues. The V gene end was trimmed by 6 bases and the J gene end by 4 bases; junction bases not matched to a gene: 11. The CDR3 sequence: CASSTEDRVLTGELFF. Written as DNA, the CDR3 is TGTGCCAGCAGTACTGAAGACAGGGTTCTCACCGGGGAGCTGTTTTTT.

This chain connects TRBV7-3 to TRBJ2-3, with D perhaps TRBD1 (6 bases). This CDR3 comprises 17 residues. Trimming shortened V by 0 bases and J by 2 bases, and 15 bases separated the two germline ends. The V gene's germline CDR1 is SGHTA and CDR2 FQGTGA. The CDR3 loop reads CASSLTGAGELTDTQYF. The CDR3 DNA is TGTGCCAGCAGCTTAACGGGGGCAGGCGAACTCACAGATACGCAGTATTTT.

The J gene is TRBJ2-3, the V gene TRBV19; 10 bases line up with TRBD2. V shed 2 bases, J shed 2 bases, and the junction held 4 bases outside the gene matches. The CDR3 extends over 16 amino acids. Germline assignment: CDR1 LNHDA and CDR2 SQIVND (reference sequence). The CDR3 DNA reads as TGTGCCAGTAGTATACGCAGCGGGGGGGTCACAGATACGCAGTATTTT. This codes for CASSIRSGGVTDTQYF. Drawing the rest from reference TRBV19 and TRBJ2-3, the complete variable domain is DGGITQSPKYLFRKEGQNVTLSCEQNLNHDAMYWYRQDPGQGLRLIYYSQIVNDFQKGDIAEGYSVSREKKESFPLTVTSAQKNPTAFYLCASSIRSGGVTDTQYFGPGTRLTVL.

The gene calls are TRBV18 and TRBJ1-6; TRBD1 might be the D (5 bases). Germline V gene lookup returns CDR1 KGHSH and CDR2 LQKENI. V lost 3 bases, J lost 14 bases, and 17 bases lay in between. This CDR3 is 14 amino acids long. CDR3: CASSPGQGGGTLHF. The CDR3 DNA sequence: TGTGCCAGCTCACCGGGGCAGGGCGGCGGAACCCTCCACTTT.

The chain employs TRBV29-1 and TRBJ1-5; D remains ambiguous. Trimming pared 4 bases from V and 4 bases from J, leaving 8 bases between. The germline V gene encodes CDR1 SQVTM and CDR2 ANQGSEA. The CDR3 sequence is 12 residues long. The CDR3 spells CSVGDVNQPQHF. The CDR3 bases are TGCAGCGTTGGAGACGTAAATCAGCCCCAGCATTTT.

In this sample, this clone turned up once. This chain uses TRBV5-1 with TRBJ2-1, with 7 bases lining up with TRBD2. Germline values: CDR1 SGHRS, CDR2 YFSETQ. The trim removed 4 bases at V and 10 bases at J, leaving 11 bases unmatched. The CDR3 runs to 14 residues. The CDR3 coding sequence is TGCGCCAGCAGCATAGGGACTACCCCACCGGAGCAGTTCTTC. Translating gives CASSIGTTPPEQFF.

On this clone itself: One junction end disagrees with the germline gene, perhaps due to a read error. CDR3: CAWSATRDMPSF. The CDR3 DNA reads TGTGCCTGGAGTGCCACCCGGGACATGCCCAGCTTT. The V gene is TRBV30, the J gene TRBJ1-6; D is perhaps TRBD1 (6 bases). The CDR3 is 12 amino acids. Germline lookup yields CDR1 GTSNPN and CDR2 SVGIG (reference sequence). The complete variable domain, with remaining parts taken from reference TRBV30 and TRBJ1-6, reads SQTIHQWPATLVQPVGSPLSLECTVEGTSNPNLYWYRQAAGRGLQLLFYSVGIGQISSEVPQNLSASRPQDRQFILSSKKLLLSDSGFYLCAWSATRDMPSFGNGTRLTVT.

Here the CDR3 DNA reads TGTGCCAGCAGCTCCGGGACAGGGCTTACCTCCTCCTACGAGCAGTACTTC. Translated: CASSSGTGLTSSYEQYF. This chain links TRBV11-3 with TRBJ2-7; TRBD1 aligns across 9 bases. The CDR3 contains 17 residues. V was pared by 4 bases and J by 0 bases, with 10 bases of the junction left unmatched. Germline CDR1 is SGHNT and CDR2 is YENEEA.

V is TRBV3-1 (or the pseudogene TRBV3-2) and J is TRBJ2-2; weak D call: TRBD2 (6 bases). V was pared by 4 bases and J by 6 bases, with 15 bases between. Per the germline V gene, CDR1 is LGHDT and CDR2 is YNNKEL (reference sequence). CDR3 length: 15 residues. DNA for the CDR3: TGTGCCAGCAGCCCCCTAACTAGCTCCGCCGGGGAGCTGTTTTTT. Translated, it gives CASSPLTSSAGELFF.

Only one count was recorded for this clone. This chain uses TRBV7-9 with TRBJ1-4; no clear D gene. Germline V gene lookup returns CDR1 SEHNR and CDR2 FQNEAQ (reference sequence). The V end was cut by 5 bases, the J end by 2 bases, with 12 bases between. The CDR3 is 15 residues long. The CDR3 nucleotides read TGTGCCAGCAGCCAGCTTGAGGGCACTAATGAAAAACTGTTTTTT. Protein sequence: CASSQLEGTNEKLFF.

V gene TRBV6-6 combines with J gene TRBJ2-3, with TRBD2 matching 13 bases. CDR3 length equals 17 residues. Looked up from germline, CDR1 is MNHNY and CDR2 is SVGAGI (reference sequence). The trim removed 5 bases at V and 1 base at J, leaving 6 bases unmatched. The CDR3 loop reads CASSQAGLAGGTDTQYF. CDR3 DNA sequence: TGTGCCAGCAGTCAGGCCGGACTAGCGGGAGGCACAGATACGCAGTATTTT.